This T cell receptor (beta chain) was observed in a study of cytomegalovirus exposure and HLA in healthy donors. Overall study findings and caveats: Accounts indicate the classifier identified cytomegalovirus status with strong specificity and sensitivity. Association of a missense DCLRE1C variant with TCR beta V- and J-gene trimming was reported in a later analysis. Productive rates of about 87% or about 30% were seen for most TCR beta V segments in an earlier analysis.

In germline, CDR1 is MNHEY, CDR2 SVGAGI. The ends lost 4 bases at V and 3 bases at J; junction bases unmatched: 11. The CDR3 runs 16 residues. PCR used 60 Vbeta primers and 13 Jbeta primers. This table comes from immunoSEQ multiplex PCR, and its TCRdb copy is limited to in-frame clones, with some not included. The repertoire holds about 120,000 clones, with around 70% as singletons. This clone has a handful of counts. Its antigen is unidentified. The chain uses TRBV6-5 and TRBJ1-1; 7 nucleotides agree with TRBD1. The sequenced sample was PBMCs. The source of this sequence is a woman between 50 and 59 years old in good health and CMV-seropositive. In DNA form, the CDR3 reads TGTGCCAGCAGTTCAAGGACAGGCCCCCTTGACACTGAAGCTTTCTTT. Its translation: CASSSRTGPLDTEAFF.